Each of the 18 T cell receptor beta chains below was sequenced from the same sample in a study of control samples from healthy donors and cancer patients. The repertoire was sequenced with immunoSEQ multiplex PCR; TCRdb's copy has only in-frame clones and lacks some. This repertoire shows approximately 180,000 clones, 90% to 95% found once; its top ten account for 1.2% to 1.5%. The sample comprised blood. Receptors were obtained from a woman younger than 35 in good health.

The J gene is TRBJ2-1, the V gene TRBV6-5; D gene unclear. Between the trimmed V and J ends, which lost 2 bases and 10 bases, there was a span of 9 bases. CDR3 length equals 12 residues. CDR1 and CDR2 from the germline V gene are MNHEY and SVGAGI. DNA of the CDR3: TGTGCCAGCAGTTACGATACGAAGGAGCAGTTCTTC. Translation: CASSYDTKEQFF.

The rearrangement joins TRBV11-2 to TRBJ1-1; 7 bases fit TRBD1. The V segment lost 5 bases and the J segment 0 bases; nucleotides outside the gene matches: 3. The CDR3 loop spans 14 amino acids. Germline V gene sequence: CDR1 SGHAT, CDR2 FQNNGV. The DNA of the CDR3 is TGTGCCAGCAGCCCCGGGACAGTGAACACTGAAGCTTTCTTT. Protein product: CASSPGTVNTEAFF. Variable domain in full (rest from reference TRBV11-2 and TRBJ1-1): EAGVAQSPRYKIIEKRQSVAFWCNPISGHATLYWYQQILGQGPKLLIQFQNNGVVDDSQLPKDRFSAERLKGVDSTLKIQPAKLEDSAVYLCASSPGTVNTEAFFGQGTRLTVV.

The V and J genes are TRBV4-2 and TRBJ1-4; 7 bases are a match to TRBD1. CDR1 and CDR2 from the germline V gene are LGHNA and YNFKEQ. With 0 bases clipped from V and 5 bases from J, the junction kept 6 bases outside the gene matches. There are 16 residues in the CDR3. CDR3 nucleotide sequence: TGTGCCAGCAGCCAAGAACAGGGGCGAGTAAATGAAAAACTGTTTTTT. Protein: CASSQEQGRVNEKLFF.

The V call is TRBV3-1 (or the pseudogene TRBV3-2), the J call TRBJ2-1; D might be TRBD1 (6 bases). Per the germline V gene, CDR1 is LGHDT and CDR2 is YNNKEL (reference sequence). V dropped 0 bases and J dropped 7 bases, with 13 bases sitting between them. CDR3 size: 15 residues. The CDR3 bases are TGTGCCAGCAGCCAAGAGGGGGCGCCACGAAATGAGCAGTTCTTC. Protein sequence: CASSQEGAPRNEQFF.

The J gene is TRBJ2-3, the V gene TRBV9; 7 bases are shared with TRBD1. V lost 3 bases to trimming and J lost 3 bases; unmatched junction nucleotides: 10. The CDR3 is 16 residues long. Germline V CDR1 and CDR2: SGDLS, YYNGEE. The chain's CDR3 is CASSGPEGATTDTQYF. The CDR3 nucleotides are TGTGCCAGCAGCGGACCCGAGGGGGCAACTACAGATACGCAGTATTTT. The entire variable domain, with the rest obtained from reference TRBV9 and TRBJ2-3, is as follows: DSGVTQTPKHLITATGQRVTLRCSPRSGDLSVYWYQQSLDQGLQFLIQYYNGEERAKGNILERFSAQQFPDLHSELNLSSLELGDSALYFCASSGPEGATTDTQYFGPGTRLTVL.

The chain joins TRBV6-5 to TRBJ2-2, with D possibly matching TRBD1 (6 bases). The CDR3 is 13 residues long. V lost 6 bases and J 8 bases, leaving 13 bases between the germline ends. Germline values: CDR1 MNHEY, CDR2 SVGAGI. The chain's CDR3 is CASRILTGGELFF. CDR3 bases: TGTGCCAGCAGAATACTTACAGGGGGGGAGCTGTTTTTT.

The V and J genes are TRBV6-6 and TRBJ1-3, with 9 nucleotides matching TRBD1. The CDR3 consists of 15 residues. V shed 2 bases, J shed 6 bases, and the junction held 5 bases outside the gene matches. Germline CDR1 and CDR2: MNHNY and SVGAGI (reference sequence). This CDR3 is CASSYPYRGQNTIYF. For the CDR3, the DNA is TGTGCCAGCAGTTACCCGTACAGGGGGCAAAACACCATATATTTT.

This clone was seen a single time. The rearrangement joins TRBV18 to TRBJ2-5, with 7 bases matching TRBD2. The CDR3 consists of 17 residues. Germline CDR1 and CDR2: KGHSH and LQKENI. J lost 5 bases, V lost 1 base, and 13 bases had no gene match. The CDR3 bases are TGTGCCAGCTCACCACGGCGGGGGACGGAATCTTGGGAGACCCAGTACTTC. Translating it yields CASSPRRGTESWETQYF. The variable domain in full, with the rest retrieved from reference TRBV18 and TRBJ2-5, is NAGVMQNPRHLVRRRGQEARLRCSPMKGHSHVYWYRQLPEEGLKFMVYLQKENIIDESGMPKERFSAEFPKEGPSILRIQQVVRGDSAAYFCASSPRRGTESWETQYFGPGTRLLVL.

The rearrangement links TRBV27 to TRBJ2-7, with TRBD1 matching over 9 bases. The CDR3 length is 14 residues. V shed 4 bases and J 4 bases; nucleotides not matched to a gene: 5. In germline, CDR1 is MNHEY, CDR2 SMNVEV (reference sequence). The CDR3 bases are TGTGCCAGCAGTTCCCACAGGGGGCATTACGAGCAGTACTTC. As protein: CASSSHRGHYEQYF.

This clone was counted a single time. DNA of the CDR3: TGTGCCAGCAGCTTACAGGAGGCGAGCTATGGCTACACCTTC. Amino acids: CASSLQEASYGYTF. The gene calls are TRBV7-2 and TRBJ1-2, with unresolved D. Germline CDR1 and CDR2: SGHTA and FQGNSA. The CDR3 has 14 amino acids. Trimming pared 2 bases from V and 4 bases from J, leaving 11 bases between.

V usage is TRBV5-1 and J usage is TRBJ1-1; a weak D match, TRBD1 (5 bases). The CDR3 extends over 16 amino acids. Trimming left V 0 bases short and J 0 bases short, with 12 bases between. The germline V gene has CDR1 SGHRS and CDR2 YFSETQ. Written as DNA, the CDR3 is TGCGCCAGCAGCTTGGGCCGGGGCGAAATGAACACTGAAGCTTTCTTT. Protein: CASSLGRGEMNTEAFF.

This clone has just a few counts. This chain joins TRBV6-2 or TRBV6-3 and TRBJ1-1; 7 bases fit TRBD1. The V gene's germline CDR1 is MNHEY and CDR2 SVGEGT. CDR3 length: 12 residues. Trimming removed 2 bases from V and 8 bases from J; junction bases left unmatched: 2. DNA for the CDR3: TGTGCCAGCAGTTACCGGACAGGCGAAGCTTTCTTT. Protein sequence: CASSYRTGEAFF.

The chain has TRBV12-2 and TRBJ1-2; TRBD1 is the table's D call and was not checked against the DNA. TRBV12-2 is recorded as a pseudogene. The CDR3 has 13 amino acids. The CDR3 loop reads CASRPRDRGGYTF. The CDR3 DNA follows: TGTGCAAGTCGCCCAAGGGACAGGGGAGGCTACACCTTC.

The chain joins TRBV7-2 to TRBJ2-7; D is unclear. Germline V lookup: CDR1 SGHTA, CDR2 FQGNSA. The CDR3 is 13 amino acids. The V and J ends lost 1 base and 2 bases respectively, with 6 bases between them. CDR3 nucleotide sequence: TGTGCCAGCAGCTTAGGTGATCCCTACGAGCAGTACTTC. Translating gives CASSLGDPYEQYF.

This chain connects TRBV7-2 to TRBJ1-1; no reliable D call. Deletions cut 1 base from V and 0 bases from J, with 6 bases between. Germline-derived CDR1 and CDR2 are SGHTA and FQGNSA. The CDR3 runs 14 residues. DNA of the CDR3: TGTGCCAGCAGCTTAGAACGGTTGAACACTGAAGCTTTCTTT. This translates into CASSLERLNTEAFF.

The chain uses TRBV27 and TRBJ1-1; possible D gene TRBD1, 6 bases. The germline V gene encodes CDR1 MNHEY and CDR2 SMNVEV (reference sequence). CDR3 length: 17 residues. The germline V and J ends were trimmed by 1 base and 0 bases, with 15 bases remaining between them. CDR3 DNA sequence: TGTGCCAGCAGTTTATTAGGGGGGGGTTTAGTGAACACTGAAGCTTTCTTT. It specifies CASSLLGGGLVNTEAFF.

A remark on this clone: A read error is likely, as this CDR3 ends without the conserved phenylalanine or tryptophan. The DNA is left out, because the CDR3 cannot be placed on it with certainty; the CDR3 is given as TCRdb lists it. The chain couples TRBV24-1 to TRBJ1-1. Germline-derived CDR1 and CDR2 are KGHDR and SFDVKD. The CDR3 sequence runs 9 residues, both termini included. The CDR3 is CATGRGSIG.

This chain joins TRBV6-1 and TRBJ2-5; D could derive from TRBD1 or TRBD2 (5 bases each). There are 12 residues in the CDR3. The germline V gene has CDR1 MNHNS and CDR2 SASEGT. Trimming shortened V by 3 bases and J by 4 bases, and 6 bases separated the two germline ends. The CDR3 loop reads CASSDGAETQYF. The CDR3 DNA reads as TGTGCCAGCAGTGACGGGGCAGAGACCCAGTACTTC.